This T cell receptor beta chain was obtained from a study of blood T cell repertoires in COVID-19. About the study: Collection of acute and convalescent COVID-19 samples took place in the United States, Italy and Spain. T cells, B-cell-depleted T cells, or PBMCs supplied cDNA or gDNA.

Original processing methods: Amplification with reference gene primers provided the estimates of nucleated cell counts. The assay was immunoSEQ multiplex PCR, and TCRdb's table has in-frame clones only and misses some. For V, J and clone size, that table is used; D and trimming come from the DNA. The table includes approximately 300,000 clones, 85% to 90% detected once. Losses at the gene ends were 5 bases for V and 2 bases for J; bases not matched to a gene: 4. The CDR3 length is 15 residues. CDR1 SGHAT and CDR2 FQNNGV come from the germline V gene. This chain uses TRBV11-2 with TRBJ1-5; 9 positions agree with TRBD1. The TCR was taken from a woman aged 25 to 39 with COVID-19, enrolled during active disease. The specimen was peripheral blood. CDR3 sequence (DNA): TGTGCCAGCAGCCAGACAGGGGGGGGCAATCAGCCCCAGCATTTT. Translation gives CASSQTGGGNQPQHF.